This T cell receptor beta chain was captured in a study of cytomegalovirus exposure and HLA in healthy donors. General study results and limits: The listing of roughly 160 TCR beta chains classed them as cytomegalovirus-associated. A later analysis found first-cohort TCR clusters tended to co-occur in the 90 to 150 validation repertoires. High specificity and sensitivity for cytomegalovirus status were reported for the classifier.

TCRdb's table, derived via immunoSEQ multiplex PCR, lists solely in-frame clones and lacks some. The top ten hold 6.2% of the sample, which has 130,000 to 150,000 clones, around 89% seen once. As for this clone: Its antigen is not identified.

Trimming left V 5 bases short and J 4 bases short, with 14 bases between. CDR1 is SEHNR, CDR2 FQNEAQ, per germline (reference sequence). The CDR3 totals 14 residues. The chain combines TRBV7-9 with TRBJ2-5, with D possibly TRBD2 on 6 matching bases. The origin of this receptor is a woman aged 25-40 years in good health and CMV-seropositive. Specimen: PBMCs. CDR3 sequence reads: CASSHGGMTETQYF. CDR3 in DNA: TGTGCCAGCAGCCATGGGGGGATGACAGAGACCCAGTACTTC.